This entry concerns a single TCR beta chain. The assay was immunoSEQ multiplex PCR, and TCRdb's table has in-frame clones only and misses some. Of around 100,000 clones in the sample, about four fifths were seen once. CDR3 length: 16 amino acids. The germline V gene has CDR1 LGHDT and CDR2 YNNKEL (reference sequence). With 4 bases clipped from V and 3 bases from J, the junction kept 11 bases outside the gene matches. The entry originates in a study of blood T cell repertoires in COVID-19. Study-level information: Sites across the United States, Italy and Spain contributed samples from acute and convalescent COVID-19. Sources were T cells, B-cell-depleted T cells, or PBMCs; the material itself was cDNA or gDNA.

The chain recombines TRBV3-1 (or the pseudogene TRBV3-2) with TRBJ2-7, with 8 bases aligning to TRBD1. The TCR was taken from a middle-aged woman with acute or convalescent COVID-19. Sequenced sample: peripheral blood. CDR3 residues: CASSRGQGTLVYEQYF. CDR3 nucleotides: TGTGCCAGCAGCCGAGGACAGGGAACCCTAGTCTACGAGCAGTACTTC.